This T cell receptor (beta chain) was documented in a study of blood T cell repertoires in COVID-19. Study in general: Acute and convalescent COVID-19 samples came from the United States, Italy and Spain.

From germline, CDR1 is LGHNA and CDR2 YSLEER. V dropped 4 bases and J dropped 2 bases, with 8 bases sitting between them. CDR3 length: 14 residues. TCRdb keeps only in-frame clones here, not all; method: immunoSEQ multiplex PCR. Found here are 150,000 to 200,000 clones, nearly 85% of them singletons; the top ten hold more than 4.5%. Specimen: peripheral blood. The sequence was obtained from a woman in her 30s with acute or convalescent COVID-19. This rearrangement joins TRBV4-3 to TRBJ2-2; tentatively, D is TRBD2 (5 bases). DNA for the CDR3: TGCGCCAGCAGCCCTAGCAGAAACACCGGGGAGCTGTTTTTT. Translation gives CASSPSRNTGELFF.